Given below is one T cell receptor (beta chain) in context. Its cognate antigen is unknown. Unique molecular identifiers were present in the TCR beta cDNA libraries. Each CDR3 protein gets one entry after TCRdb re-called the PCR reads with MiXCR. The table includes hundreds of thousands of distinct CDR3 sequences, approximately 60% detected once. This sample stems from a study of post-analysis software for immune sequencing data. Broader study findings: With TRBV5-6, TRBV5-1 and TRBV20-1 included, about five TRBV segments were more frequent in patients than in controls.

Germline V CDR1 and CDR2: SEHNR, FQNEAQ (reference sequence). This CDR3 has 13 amino acids. V lost 8 bases, J lost 1 base, and 12 bases lay in between. The specimen sequenced was blood. The sequence derives from a girl aged 2-15 years with multiple sclerosis. This chain connects TRBV7-9 to TRBJ2-7; the D call may be TRBD1 or TRBD2 (5 bases each). This CDR3 is CASGPGQSYEQYF. For the CDR3, the DNA is TGTGCCAGCGGCCCGGGGCAATCCTACGAGCAGTACTTC.